Listed here are 19 T cell receptor beta chains from one sample, sequenced in a study of shared clonotypes between healthy human individuals. Assay used: immunoSEQ multiplex PCR; TCRdb lists only in-frame clones, some missing. The sample has some 2.1 million clones; about 95% are singletons. In the naive CD8 group, cells lacked CD45RO and were positively selected for CCR7, so terminally differentiated effector memory CD45RA+ cells were left out. The sample comprised naive CD8+ T cells sorted from blood. The receptors shown here come from a man aged 18 to 29 in good health.

The chain employs TRBV28 and TRBJ2-1, with D tentatively TRBD1 or TRBD2 (5 bases each). The V gene lost 1 base and the J gene lost 4 bases, with 11 bases spanning the gap. This CDR3 contains 15 residues. Per the germline V gene, CDR1 is MDHEN and CDR2 is SYDVKM. This CDR3 is CASSLSGALYNEQFF. The DNA of the CDR3 is TGTGCCAGCAGTTTATCCGGGGCCTTGTACAATGAGCAGTTCTTC.

The table lists this clone with a few counts. The chain employs TRBV30 and TRBJ2-2, with D hard to call. Germline CDR1 is GTSNPN and CDR2 is SVGIG (reference sequence). V was pared by 2 bases and J by 3 bases, with 13 bases between. CDR3 length equals 15 residues. This CDR3 reads CAWSPKGFHTGELFF. CDR3 nucleotides: TGTGCCTGGAGTCCAAAAGGGTTTCACACCGGGGAGCTGTTTTTT.

The rearrangement uses TRBV5-4 and TRBJ1-2; 9 positions agree with TRBD1. Germline CDR1 reads SGHNT; CDR2 reads YYREEE (reference sequence). Trimming cost V 3 bases and J 5 bases; bases outside gene matches: 5. The CDR3 is made up of 14 amino acids. The DNA for the CDR3 is TGTGCCAGCAGCTCCGGACAGGGGATGTATGGCTACACCTTC. It specifies CASSSGQGMYGYTF.

V and J are TRBV9 and TRBJ2-3; D is possibly TRBD2 (6 bases). V lost 4 bases and J 4 bases, leaving 16 bases between the germline ends. The CDR3 extends over 15 amino acids. The germline gives CDR1 SGDLS, CDR2 YYNGEE. CDR3 sequence (DNA): TGTGCCAGCAGCCCCCGGGACTTTTCCTCAGATACGCAGTATTTT. Residues: CASSPRDFSSDTQYF. The variable domain in full, with the rest retrieved from reference TRBV9 and TRBJ2-3, is DSGVTQTPKHLITATGQRVTLRCSPRSGDLSVYWYQQSLDQGLQFLIQYYNGEERAKGNILERFSAQQFPDLHSELNLSSLELGDSALYFCASSPRDFSSDTQYFGPGTRLTVL.

The J gene is TRBJ2-7, the V gene TRBV6-6; D is unresolved. V was shortened by 2 bases and J by 0 bases, with 8 bases between the two germline ends. Germline CDR1 reads MNHNY; CDR2 reads SVGAGI (reference sequence). CDR3 length: 14 amino acids. The CDR3 nucleotides are TGTGCCAGCAGTTACGAGGACCGCTCCTACGAGCAGTACTTC. Amino acids: CASSYEDRSYEQYF.

The genes are TRBV2 and TRBJ2-7; 10 bases fit TRBD2. The CDR3 extends over 17 amino acids. With V trimmed by 3 bases and J by 0 bases, 8 bases remained unmatched. The V gene's germline CDR1 is SNHLY and CDR2 FYNNEI. CDR3 nucleotides: TGTGCCAGCAGTGACCCCAGCGGGAGGGTGGACTCCTACGAGCAGTACTTC. Translation: CASSDPSGRVDSYEQYF. Complete variable domain (other parts from reference TRBV2 and TRBJ2-7): EPEVTQTPSHQVTQMGQEVILRCVPISNHLYFYWYRQILGQKVEFLVSFYNNEISEKSEIFDDQFSVERPDGSNFTLKIRSTKLEDSAMYFCASSDPSGRVDSYEQYFGPGTRLTVT.

As concerns this clone: This sample includes further DNA sequences coding for the same CDR3. The rearrangement links TRBV6-5 to TRBJ1-3; unclear D gene. Germline CDR1 reads MNHEY; CDR2 reads SVGAGI. Trimming left V 0 bases short and J 0 bases short, with 6 bases between. The CDR3 is 15 amino acids. DNA of the CDR3: TGTGCCAGCAGTTACTCGGGCGGCTCTGGAAACACCATATATTTT. Translating it yields CASSYSGGSGNTIYF.

The chain couples TRBV9 to TRBJ2-2; D is unclear. CDR1 SGDLS and CDR2 YYNGEE come from the germline V gene. The V end was cut by 1 base, the J end by 2 bases, with 6 bases between. This CDR3 contains 14 residues. The CDR3 nucleotides are TGTGCCAGCAGCGTACCTGACAACACCGGGGAGCTGTTTTTT. It is translated as CASSVPDNTGELFF.

The chain carries TRBV20-1 and TRBJ2-1; weak D call: TRBD1 (6 bases). The V and J ends lost 3 bases and 10 bases respectively, with 10 bases between them. CDR3 size: 11 residues. Looked up from germline, CDR1 is DFQATT and CDR2 is SNEGSKA (reference sequence). The CDR3 coding sequence is TGCAGTGCTAGGGGGGACATCGAGCAGTTCTTC. Amino acid sequence: CSARGDIEQFF.

The chain employs TRBV5-1 and TRBJ2-2; tentative D call: TRBD1 (6 bases). The V and J ends lost 1 base and 0 bases respectively, with 16 bases between them. The CDR3 consists of 18 residues. Germline V gives CDR1 SGHRS, CDR2 YFSETQ. CDR3: CASSLIVGASTNTGELFF. CDR3 in DNA: TGCGCCAGCAGCTTGATTGTGGGGGCCTCTACGAACACCGGGGAGCTGTTTTTT. Complete variable domain (other parts from reference TRBV5-1 and TRBJ2-2): KAGVTQTPRYLIKTRGQQVTLSCSPISGHRSVSWYQQTPGQGLQFLFEYFSETQRNKGNFPGRFSGRQFSNSRSEMNVSTLELGDSALYLCASSLIVGASTNTGELFFGEGSRLTVL.

The chain uses TRBV5-5 and TRBJ1-1, with no clear D. Per the germline V gene, CDR1 is SGHKS and CDR2 is YYEKEE (reference sequence). This CDR3 contains 13 residues. Trimming cost V 3 bases and J 1 base, with 7 bases left between them. The CDR3 spells CASSWQSNTEAFF. Written as DNA, the CDR3 is TGTGCCAGCAGCTGGCAGTCGAACACTGAAGCTTTCTTT. The full variable domain, completed using reference TRBV5-5 and TRBJ1-1, is DAGVTQSPTHLIKTRGQQVTLRCSPISGHKSVSWYQQVLGQGPQFIFQYYEKEERGRGNFPDRFSARQFPNYSSELNVNALLLGDSALYLCASSWQSNTEAFFGQGTRLTVV.

The rearrangement uses TRBV7-9 and TRBJ2-5; 7 positions match TRBD1. Germline V gene lookup returns CDR1 SEHNR and CDR2 FQNEAQ (reference sequence). With V trimmed by 3 bases and J by 4 bases, 11 bases remained unmatched. The CDR3 is 16 residues long. The CDR3 DNA reads TGTGCCAGCAGCTTCAGACCGACAGGGTTTGGAGAGACCCAGTACTTC. This translates into CASSFRPTGFGETQYF.

The chain recombines TRBV5-5 with TRBJ2-3; possible D gene TRBD2, 6 bases. Germline lookup yields CDR1 SGHKS and CDR2 YYEKEE (reference sequence). V was trimmed by 2 bases and J by 2 bases, leaving 12 bases between them. The CDR3 consists of 15 residues. The CDR3: CASSFGTPNTDTQYF. The CDR3 DNA follows: TGTGCCAGCAGCTTCGGGACTCCGAACACAGATACGCAGTATTTT.

The chain recombines TRBV18 with TRBJ1-6; no definite D call. Germline V gene sequence: CDR1 KGHSH, CDR2 LQKENI. Trimming took 5 bases from V and 9 from J, leaving 11 bases between them. The CDR3 is 13 residues long. The CDR3 protein is CASSEGSPSPLHF. The DNA of the CDR3 is TGTGCCAGCTCAGAGGGTAGCCCTTCACCCCTCCACTTT.

The rearrangement joins TRBV19 to TRBJ2-5, with D perhaps matching TRBD1 (5 bases). Germline-derived CDR1 and CDR2 are LNHDA and SQIVND (reference sequence). The CDR3 consists of 16 residues. Trimming left V 4 bases short and J 3 bases short, with 18 bases between. This CDR3 is CASSSVAGVQEETQYF. CDR3 sequence (DNA): TGTGCCAGTAGTAGTGTGGCAGGTGTACAGGAAGAGACCCAGTACTTC.

This clone has only one observation. The chain is built from TRBV9 and TRBJ2-7; the D call may be TRBD1 or TRBD2 (5 bases each). The CDR3 runs to 12 residues. The germline gives CDR1 SGDLS, CDR2 YYNGEE. The germline V and J ends were trimmed by 7 bases and 4 bases, with 12 bases remaining between them. CDR3 in amino acids: CASQGDGYEQYF. The CDR3 DNA reads as TGTGCCAGCCAGGGAGACGGGTACGAGCAGTACTTC.

The rearrangement links TRBV5-6 to TRBJ1-1; the D is unclear. CDR3 length equals 13 residues. The V end lost 2 bases, the J end lost 5 bases, and 10 bases lay between the germline ends. Germline V gene lookup returns CDR1 SGHDT and CDR2 YYEEEE. The CDR3 sequence: CASSFGSRTEAFF. CDR3 nucleotide sequence: TGTGCCAGCAGCTTCGGCAGCCGGACTGAAGCTTTCTTT. The full variable domain, its missing parts supplied by reference TRBV5-6 and TRBJ1-1, is DAGVTQSPTHLIKTRGQQVTLRCSPKSGHDTVSWYQQALGQGPQFIFQYYEEEERQRGNFPDRFSGHQFPNYSSELNVNALLLGDSALYLCASSFGSRTEAFFGQGTRLTVV.

The chain uses TRBV6-5 and TRBJ2-5, with 7 bases fitting TRBD1. With 2 bases clipped from V and 3 bases from J, the junction kept 3 bases outside the gene matches. Looked up from germline, CDR1 is MNHEY and CDR2 is SVGAGI. This CDR3 is 14 amino acids long. The CDR3 DNA reads as TGTGCCAGCAGTTACCTCGACAGGGAAGAGACCCAGTACTTC. Encoded protein: CASSYLDREETQYF.

This chain uses TRBV7-2 with TRBJ2-2; D unresolved. CDR3 size: 14 residues. Germline V CDR1 and CDR2: SGHTA, FQGNSA. V was trimmed by 5 bases and J by 2 bases, leaving 9 bases between them. The CDR3 loop reads CASSARHNTGELFF. The CDR3 region has the DNA TGTGCCAGCAGCGCAAGACACAACACCGGGGAGCTGTTTTTT. Using reference TRBV7-2 and TRBJ2-2 for the parts outside the CDR3, the full variable domain is GAGVSQSPSNKVTEKGKDVELRCDPISGHTALYWYRQSLGQGLEFLIYFQGNSAPDKSGLPSDRFSAERTGGSVSTLTIQRTQQEDSAVYLCASSARHNTGELFFGEGSRLTVL.